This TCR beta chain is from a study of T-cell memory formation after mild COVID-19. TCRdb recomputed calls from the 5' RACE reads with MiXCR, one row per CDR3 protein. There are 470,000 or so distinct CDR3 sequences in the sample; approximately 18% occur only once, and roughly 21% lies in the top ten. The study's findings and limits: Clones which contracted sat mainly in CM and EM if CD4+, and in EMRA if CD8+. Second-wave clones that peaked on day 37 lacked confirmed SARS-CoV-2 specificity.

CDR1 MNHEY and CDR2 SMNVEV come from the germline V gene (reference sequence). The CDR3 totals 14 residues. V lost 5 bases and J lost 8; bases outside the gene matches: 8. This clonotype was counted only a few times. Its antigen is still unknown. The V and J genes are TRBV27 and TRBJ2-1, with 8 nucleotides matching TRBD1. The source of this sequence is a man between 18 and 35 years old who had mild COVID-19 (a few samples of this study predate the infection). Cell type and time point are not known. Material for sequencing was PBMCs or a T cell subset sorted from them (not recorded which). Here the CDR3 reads CASSGSGGSYEQFF. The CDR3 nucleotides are TGTGCCAGCAGTGGATCAGGGGGCAGTTATGAGCAGTTCTTC.